The sequence of this TCR beta chain was determined in a study of T cell responses to AZD1222 COVID-19 vaccine. This table comes from immunoSEQ multiplex PCR, and its TCRdb copy is limited to in-frame clones, with some not included. The table lists approximately 150,000 clones, roughly nine tenths of them singletons. Remarks on this clone: A read error may account for a junction end that differs from germline.

Germline lookup yields CDR1 KGHSH and CDR2 LQKENI. There are 16 residues in the CDR3. Sequenced material: peripheral blood, taken on day 0 of AZD1222 vaccination. The receptor comes from an adult in good health. The chain recombines TRBV18 with TRBJ1-1, with D possibly matching TRBD1 (6 bases). CDR3 residues: CASSPQTGTHNTEAFF. DNA for the CDR3: TGTGCCAGCTCCCCACAAACCGGGACACATAACACTGAAGCTTTCTTT.